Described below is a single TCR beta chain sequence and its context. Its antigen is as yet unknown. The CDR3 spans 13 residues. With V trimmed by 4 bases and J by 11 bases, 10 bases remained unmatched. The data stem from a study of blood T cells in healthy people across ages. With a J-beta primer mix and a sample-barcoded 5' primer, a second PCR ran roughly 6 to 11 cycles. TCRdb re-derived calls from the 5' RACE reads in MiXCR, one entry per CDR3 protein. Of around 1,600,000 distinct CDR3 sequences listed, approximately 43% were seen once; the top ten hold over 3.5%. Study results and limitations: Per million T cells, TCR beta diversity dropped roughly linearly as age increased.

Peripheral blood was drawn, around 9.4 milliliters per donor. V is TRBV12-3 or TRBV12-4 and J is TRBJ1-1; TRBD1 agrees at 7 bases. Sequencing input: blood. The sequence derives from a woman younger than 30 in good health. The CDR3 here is CASSSRQGFGAFF. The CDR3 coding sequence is TGTGCCAGCAGTTCGAGACAGGGCTTTGGGGCTTTCTTT.